This T cell receptor (beta chain) was sequenced during a study of cytomegalovirus exposure and HLA in healthy donors. Study results and limitations: Segments of the TCR beta V type were, in most cases, productive about 90% or about 30% of the time in an earlier analysis. Highest at DRB1 and lowest at HLA-C, TCR association rates differed among HLA loci in a later analysis.

13 Jbeta primers and 60 Vbeta primers were used for the PCR. The assay was immunoSEQ multiplex PCR, and TCRdb's table has in-frame clones only and misses some. The repertoire holds a few hundred thousand clones, 84% seen once, with 1.5% to 2% in the top ten. Trimming took 6 bases from V and 3 from J, leaving 12 bases between them. Germline lookup yields CDR1 MDHEN and CDR2 SYDVKM. CDR3 length: 13 residues. This clone occurred once. Its antigen is not known. The sequencing input was PBMCs. This clonotype originated in a woman between 40 and 55 years old in good health and CMV-seropositive. The genes are TRBV28 and TRBJ2-7; D is unclear. This CDR3 is CASRAAGRYEQYF. The CDR3 nucleotides are TGTGCCAGCAGGGCCGCTGGGCGCTACGAGCAGTACTTC.